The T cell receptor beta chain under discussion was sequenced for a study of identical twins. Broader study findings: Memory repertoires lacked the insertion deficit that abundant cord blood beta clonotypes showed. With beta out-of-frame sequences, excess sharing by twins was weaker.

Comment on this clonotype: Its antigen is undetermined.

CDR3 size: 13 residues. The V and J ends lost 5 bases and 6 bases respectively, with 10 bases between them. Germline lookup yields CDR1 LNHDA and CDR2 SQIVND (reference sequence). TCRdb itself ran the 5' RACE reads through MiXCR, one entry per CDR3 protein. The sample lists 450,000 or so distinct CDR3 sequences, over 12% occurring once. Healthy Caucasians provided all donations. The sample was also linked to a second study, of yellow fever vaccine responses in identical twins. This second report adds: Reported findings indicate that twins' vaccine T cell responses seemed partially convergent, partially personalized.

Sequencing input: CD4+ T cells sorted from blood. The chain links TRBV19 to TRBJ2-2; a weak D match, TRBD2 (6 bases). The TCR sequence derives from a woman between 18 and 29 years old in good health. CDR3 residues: CASSVPGAGELFF. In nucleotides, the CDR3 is TGTGCCAGTAGTGTTCCGGGGGCCGGGGAGCTGTTTTTT.